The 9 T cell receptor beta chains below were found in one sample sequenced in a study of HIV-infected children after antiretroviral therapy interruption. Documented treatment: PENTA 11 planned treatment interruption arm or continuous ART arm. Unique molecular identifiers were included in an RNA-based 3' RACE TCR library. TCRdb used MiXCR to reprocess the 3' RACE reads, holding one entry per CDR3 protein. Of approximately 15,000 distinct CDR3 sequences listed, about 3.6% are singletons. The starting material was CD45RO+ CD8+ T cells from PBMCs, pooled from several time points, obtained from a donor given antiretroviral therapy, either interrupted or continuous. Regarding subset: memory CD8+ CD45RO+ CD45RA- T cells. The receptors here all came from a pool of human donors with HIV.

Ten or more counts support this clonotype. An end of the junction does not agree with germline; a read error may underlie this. As DNA, the CDR3 is TGTGCCAGCAGTTTAACAGGGCTTGAAACTTTCTTT. Translating gives CASSLTGLETFF. The J gene is TRBJ1-1, the V gene TRBV27, with D possibly being TRBD1 (6 bases). Germline-derived CDR1 and CDR2 are MNHEY and SMNVEV (reference sequence). The CDR3 contains 12 residues.

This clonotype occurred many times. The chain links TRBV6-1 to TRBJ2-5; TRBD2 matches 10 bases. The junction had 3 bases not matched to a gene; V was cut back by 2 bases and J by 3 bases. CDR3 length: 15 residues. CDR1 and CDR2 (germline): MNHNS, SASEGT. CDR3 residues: CASSEITSGEETQYF. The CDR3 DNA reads TGTGCCAGCAGTGAAATAACTAGCGGGGAAGAGACCCAGTACTTC.

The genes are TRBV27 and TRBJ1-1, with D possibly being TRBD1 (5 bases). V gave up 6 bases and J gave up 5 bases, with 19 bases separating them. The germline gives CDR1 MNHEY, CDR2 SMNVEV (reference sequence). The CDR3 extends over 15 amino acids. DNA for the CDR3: TGTGCCAGCAGCCAATCAGGGTCGGGAAAAACTGAAGCTTTCTTT. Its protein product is CASSQSGSGKTEAFF.

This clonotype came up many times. The CDR3 DNA reads TGTGCCAGCAGGGCCCGGGTCACGGGGCCTGAAGCTTTCTTT. Translating it yields CASRARVTGPEAFF. This chain uses TRBV28 with TRBJ1-1, with D perhaps matching TRBD1 (5 bases). The V end was cut by 6 bases, the J end by 6 bases, with 17 bases between. Germline V lookup: CDR1 MDHEN, CDR2 SYDVKM. This CDR3 has 14 amino acids.

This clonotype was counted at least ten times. The CDR3 loop is CASSQLAGAYNEQFF. CDR3 in DNA: TGCGCCAGCAGCCAACTAGCGGGAGCTTACAATGAGCAGTTCTTC. This chain connects TRBV4-1 to TRBJ2-1; the match to TRBD2 covers 10 bases. The germline gives CDR1 MGHRA, CDR2 YSYEKL. The CDR3 has 15 amino acids. V was clipped by 2 bases and J by 4 bases; unmatched bases: 2.

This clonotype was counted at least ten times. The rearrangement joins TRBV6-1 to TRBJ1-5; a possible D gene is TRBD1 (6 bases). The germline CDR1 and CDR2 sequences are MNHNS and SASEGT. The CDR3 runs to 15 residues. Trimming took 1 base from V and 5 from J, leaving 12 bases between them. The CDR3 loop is CASSEEGGSHQPQHF. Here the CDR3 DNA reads TGTGCCAGCAGTGAAGAAGGGGGGTCGCATCAGCCCCAGCATTTT.

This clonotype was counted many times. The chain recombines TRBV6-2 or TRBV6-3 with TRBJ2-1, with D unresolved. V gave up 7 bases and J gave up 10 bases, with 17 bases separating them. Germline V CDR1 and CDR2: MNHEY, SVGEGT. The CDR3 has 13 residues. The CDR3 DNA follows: TGTGCCAGCACCTGCCTTTTCCGCCTGGAGCAGTTCTTC. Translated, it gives CASTCLFRLEQFF.

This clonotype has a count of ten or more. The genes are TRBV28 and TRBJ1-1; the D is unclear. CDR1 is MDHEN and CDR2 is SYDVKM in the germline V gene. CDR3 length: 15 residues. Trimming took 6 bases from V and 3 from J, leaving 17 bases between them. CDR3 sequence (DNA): TGTGCCAGCAGCCTTTCCCTCGTTGGGGACACTGAAGCTTTCTTT. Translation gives CASSLSLVGDTEAFF.

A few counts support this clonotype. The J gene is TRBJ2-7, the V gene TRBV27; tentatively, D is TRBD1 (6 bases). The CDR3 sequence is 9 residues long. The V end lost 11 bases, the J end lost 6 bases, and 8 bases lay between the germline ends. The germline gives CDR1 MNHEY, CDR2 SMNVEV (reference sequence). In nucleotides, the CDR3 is TGTGCCGGGGGCGGCGAGCAGTACTTC. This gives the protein CAGGGEQYF.